This entry features one T cell receptor (beta chain) sequence. The target antigen is unknown. This sample was taken from a study of response to subunit inactivated influenza vaccine. Notes on the study in general: Authors suggested seasonal influenza vaccinations each recruit few new T cells.

CDR1 is DFQATT and CDR2 is SNEGSKA in the germline V gene (reference sequence). Trimming removed 1 base from V and 5 bases from J; junction bases left unmatched: 5. This CDR3 spans 15 amino acids. TCRdb reprocessed the RT-PCR reads with MiXCR, giving one entry per CDR3 protein. The table has approximately 500,000 distinct CDR3 sequences, around 15% seen once. The specimen comprised PBMCs from blood, sampled 12 days after vaccination. J is TRBJ1-6 and V is TRBV20-1, with TRBD1 identical over 7 bases. The clonotype originates from a man aged 45-65 years who received an inactivated influenza vaccine. The CDR3 region has the DNA TGCAGTGCTAGAGCCCTGGACAGGAATAATTCACCCCTCCACTTT. This codes for CSARALDRNNSPLHF.